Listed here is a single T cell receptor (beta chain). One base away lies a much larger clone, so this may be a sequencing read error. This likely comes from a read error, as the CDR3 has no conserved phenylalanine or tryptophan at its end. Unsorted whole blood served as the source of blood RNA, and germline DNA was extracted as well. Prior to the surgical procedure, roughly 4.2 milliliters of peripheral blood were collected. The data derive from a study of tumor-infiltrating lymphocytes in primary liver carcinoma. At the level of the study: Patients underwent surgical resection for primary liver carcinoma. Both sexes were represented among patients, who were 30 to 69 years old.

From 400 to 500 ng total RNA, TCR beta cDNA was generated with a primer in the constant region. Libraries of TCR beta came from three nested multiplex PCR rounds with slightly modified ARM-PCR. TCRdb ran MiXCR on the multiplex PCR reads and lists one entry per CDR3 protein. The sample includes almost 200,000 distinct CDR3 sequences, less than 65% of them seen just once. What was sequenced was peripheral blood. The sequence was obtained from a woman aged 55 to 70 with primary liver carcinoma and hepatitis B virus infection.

The CDR3 loop is CASSLFGNSYEQYS. In DNA, the CDR3 is TGTGCCAGCAGTTTATTCGGGAACTCCTACGAGCAGTACTCC. This rearrangement joins TRBV12-3 or TRBV12-4 to TRBJ2-7, with TRBD2 as a possible D gene (5 bases). The ends were cut back, 2 bases at V and 0 bases at J, with 8 bases in the middle. This CDR3 has 14 residues.